This TCR beta chain was profiled in a study of T-cell memory formation after mild COVID-19. Study observations and caveats: Mainly in CM and EM were contracting CD4+ clones; CD8+ were in EMRA.

TCRdb used MiXCR to reprocess the 5' RACE reads, holding one entry per CDR3 protein. The sample contains about 470,000 distinct CDR3 sequences, roughly 25% of which appear only once. V was pared by 0 bases and J by 5 bases, with 9 bases of the junction left unmatched. This CDR3 comprises 16 residues. Germline CDR1 and CDR2: SGHRS and YFSETQ. With respect to this clonotype: The antigen is not known.

This clonotype was obtained from an adult woman who had mild COVID-19 (a few samples of this study predate the infection). Cell type and time point are not known. The J gene is TRBJ2-7, the V gene TRBV5-1, with 9 positions matching TRBD2. Material for sequencing was PBMCs or a T cell subset sorted from them (not recorded which). The CDR3 DNA reads TGCGCCAGCAGCTTGGGTAGCGGGAGACTTACCGACGAGCAGTACTTC. This encodes CASSLGSGRLTDEQYF. The whole variable domain, filled in from reference TRBV5-1 and TRBJ2-7, reads KAGVTQTPRYLIKTRGQQVTLSCSPISGHRSVSWYQQTPGQGLQFLFEYFSETQRNKGNFPGRFSGRQFSNSRSEMNVSTLELGDSALYLCASSLGSGRLTDEQYFGPGTRLTVT.